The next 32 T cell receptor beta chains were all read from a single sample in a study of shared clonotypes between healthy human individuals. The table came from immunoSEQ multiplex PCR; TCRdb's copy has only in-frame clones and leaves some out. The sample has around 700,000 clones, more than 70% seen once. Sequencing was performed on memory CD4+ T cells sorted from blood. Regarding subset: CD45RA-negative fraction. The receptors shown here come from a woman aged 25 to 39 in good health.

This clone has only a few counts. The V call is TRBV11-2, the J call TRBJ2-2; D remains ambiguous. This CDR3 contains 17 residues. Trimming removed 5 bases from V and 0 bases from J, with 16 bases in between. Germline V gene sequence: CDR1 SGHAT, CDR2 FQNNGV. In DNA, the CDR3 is TGTGCCAGCAGCACACGGCCAGGAGAAGCGAACACCGGGGAGCTGTTTTTT. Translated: CASSTRPGEANTGELFF.

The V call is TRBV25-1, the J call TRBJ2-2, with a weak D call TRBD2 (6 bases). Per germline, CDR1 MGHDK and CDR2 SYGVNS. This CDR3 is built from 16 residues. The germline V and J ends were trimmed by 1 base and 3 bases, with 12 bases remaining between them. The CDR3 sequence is CASSEWAGRDTGELFF. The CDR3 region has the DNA TGTGCCAGCAGTGAATGGGCGGGACGAGACACCGGGGAGCTGTTTTTT.

DNA for the CDR3: TGTGCCAGCAGTCCCACCGGGGCAGCCTCCTACGAGCAGTACTTC. Translation gives CASSPTGAASYEQYF. This chain joins TRBV28 and TRBJ2-7; D may correspond to TRBD1 or TRBD2 (5 bases each). Germline CDR1 is MDHEN and CDR2 is SYDVKM. V lost 5 bases and J lost 0, with 14 bases in between. The CDR3 runs to 15 residues.

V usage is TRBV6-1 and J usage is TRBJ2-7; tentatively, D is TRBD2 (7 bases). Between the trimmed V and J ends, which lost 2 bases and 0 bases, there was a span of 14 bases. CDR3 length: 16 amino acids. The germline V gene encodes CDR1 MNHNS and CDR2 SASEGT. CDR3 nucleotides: TGTGCCAGCAGTGAACCGGGGGGACAACGCTCCTACGAGCAGTACTTC. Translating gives CASSEPGGQRSYEQYF.

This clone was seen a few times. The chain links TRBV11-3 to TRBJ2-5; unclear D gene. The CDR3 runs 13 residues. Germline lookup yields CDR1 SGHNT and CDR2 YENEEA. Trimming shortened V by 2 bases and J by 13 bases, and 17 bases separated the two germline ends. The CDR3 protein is CASSLFHLDLMYF. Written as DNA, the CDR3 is TGTGCCAGCAGCTTATTTCATTTGGATTTGATGTACTTC.

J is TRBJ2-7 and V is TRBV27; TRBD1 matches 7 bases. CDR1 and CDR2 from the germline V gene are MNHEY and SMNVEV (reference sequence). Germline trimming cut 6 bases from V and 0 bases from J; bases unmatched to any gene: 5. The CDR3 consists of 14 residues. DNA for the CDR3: TGTGCCAGCAGACCACAGGGGAGCTCCTACGAGCAGTACTTC. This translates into CASRPQGSSYEQYF.

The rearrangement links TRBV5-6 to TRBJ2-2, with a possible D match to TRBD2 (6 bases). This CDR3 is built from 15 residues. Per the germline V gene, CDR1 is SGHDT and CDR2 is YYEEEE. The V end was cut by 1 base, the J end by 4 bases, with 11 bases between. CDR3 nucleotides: TGTGCCAGCAGCTTGTTCCGGGAGTCCACCGGGGAGCTGTTTTTT. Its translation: CASSLFRESTGELFF.

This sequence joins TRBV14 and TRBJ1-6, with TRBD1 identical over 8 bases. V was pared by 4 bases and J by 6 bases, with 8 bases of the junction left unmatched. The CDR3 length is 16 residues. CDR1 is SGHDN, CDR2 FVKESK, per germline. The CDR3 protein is CASSPDRGLGNSPLHF. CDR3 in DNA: TGTGCCAGCAGCCCCGACAGGGGACTGGGTAATTCACCCCTCCACTTT.

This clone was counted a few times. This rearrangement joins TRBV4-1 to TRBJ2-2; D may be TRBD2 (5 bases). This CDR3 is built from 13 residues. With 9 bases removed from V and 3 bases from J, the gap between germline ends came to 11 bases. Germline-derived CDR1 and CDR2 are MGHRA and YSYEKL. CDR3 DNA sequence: TGCGCCAGTGGGGAGTTGTACACCGGGGAGCTGTTTTTT. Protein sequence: CASGELYTGELFF.

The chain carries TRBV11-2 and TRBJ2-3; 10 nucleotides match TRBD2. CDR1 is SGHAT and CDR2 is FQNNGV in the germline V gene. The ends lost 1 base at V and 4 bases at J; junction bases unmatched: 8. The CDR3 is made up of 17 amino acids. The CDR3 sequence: CASSLGRSGRAADTQYF. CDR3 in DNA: TGTGCCAGCAGCTTAGGGAGGAGCGGGAGGGCTGCAGATACGCAGTATTTT.

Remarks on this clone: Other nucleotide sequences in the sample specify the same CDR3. In DNA, the CDR3 is TGTGCCAGCAGCCAAGTCGGTGACACTGAAGCTTTCTTT. It specifies CASSQVGDTEAFF. The chain links TRBV14 to TRBJ1-1; D uncertain. Germline lookup yields CDR1 SGHDN and CDR2 FVKESK. The CDR3 runs to 13 residues. V was shortened by 1 base and J by 3 bases, with 6 bases between the two germline ends. Drawing the rest from reference TRBV14 and TRBJ1-1, the complete variable domain is EAGVTQFPSHSVIEKGQTVTLRCDPISGHDNLYWYRRVMGKEIKFLLHFVKESKQDESGMPNNRFLAERTGGTYSTLKVQPAELEDSGVYFCASSQVGDTEAFFGQGTRLTVV.

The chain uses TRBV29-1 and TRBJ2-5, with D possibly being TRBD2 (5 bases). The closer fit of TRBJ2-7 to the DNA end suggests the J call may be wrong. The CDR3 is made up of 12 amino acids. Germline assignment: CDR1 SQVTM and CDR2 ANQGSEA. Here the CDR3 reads CSAGLGTYEQYF. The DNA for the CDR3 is TGCAGCGCCGGTCTCGGGACCTACGAGCAGTACTTC.

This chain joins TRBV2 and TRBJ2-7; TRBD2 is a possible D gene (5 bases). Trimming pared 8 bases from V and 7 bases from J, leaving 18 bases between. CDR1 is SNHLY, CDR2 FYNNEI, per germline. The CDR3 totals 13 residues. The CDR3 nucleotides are TGTGCCAGCGTCGAGACGGGATTTGGGGAGCAGTACTTC. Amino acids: CASVETGFGEQYF.

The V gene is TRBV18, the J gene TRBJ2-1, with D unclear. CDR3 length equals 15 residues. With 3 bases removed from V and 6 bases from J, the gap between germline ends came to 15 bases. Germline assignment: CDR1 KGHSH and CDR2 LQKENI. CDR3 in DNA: TGTGCCAGCTCACCTGATCCAGGTCCGGGCAATGAGCAGTTCTTC. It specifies CASSPDPGPGNEQFF.

The CDR3 DNA follows: TGTGCCAGCTTCAACAAGAACACTGAAGCTTTCTTT. Translated: CASFNKNTEAFF. V and J are TRBV25-1 and TRBJ1-1; D uncertain. CDR1 and CDR2 (germline): MGHDK, SYGVNS. The CDR3 consists of 12 residues. V dropped 8 bases and J dropped 1 base, with 8 bases sitting between them.

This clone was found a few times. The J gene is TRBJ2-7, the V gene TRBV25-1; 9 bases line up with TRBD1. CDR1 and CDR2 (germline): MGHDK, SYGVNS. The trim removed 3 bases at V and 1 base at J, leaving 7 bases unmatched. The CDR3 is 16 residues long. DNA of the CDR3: TGTGCCAGCAGTGAGCTCAGGACAGGGGTTTCCTACGAGCAGTACTTC. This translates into CASSELRTGVSYEQYF.

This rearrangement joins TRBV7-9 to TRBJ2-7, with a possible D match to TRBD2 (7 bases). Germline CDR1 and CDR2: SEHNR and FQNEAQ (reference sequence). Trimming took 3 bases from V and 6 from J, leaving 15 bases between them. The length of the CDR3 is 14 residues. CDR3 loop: CASSLTGGPAEQYF. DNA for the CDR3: TGTGCCAGCAGCTTGACCGGGGGGCCCGCCGAGCAGTACTTC.

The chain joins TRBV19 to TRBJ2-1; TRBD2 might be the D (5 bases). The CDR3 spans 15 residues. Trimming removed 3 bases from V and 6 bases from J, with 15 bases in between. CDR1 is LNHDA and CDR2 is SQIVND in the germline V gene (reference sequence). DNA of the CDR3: TGTGCCAGTAGTATGCTTGCAACAGCGGCCAATGAGCAGTTCTTC. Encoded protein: CASSMLATAANEQFF. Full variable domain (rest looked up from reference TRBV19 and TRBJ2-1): DGGITQSPKYLFRKEGQNVTLSCEQNLNHDAMYWYRQDPGQGLRLIYYSQIVNDFQKGDIAEGYSVSREKKESFPLTVTSAQKNPTAFYLCASSMLATAANEQFFGPGTRLTVL.

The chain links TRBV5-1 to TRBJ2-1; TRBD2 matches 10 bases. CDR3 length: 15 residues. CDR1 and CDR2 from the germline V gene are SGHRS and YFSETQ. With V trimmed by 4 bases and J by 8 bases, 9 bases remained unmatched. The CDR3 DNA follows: TGCGCCAGCAGCCTAGCGGGAGTGCTTTCCGATGAGCAGTTCTTC. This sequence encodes CASSLAGVLSDEQFF.

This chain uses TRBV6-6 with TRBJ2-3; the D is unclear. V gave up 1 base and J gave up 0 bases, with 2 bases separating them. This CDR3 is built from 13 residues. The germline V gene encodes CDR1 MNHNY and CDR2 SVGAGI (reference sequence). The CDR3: CASSYLSTDTQYF. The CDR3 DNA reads TGTGCCAGCAGTTACTTGAGCACAGATACGCAGTATTTT.

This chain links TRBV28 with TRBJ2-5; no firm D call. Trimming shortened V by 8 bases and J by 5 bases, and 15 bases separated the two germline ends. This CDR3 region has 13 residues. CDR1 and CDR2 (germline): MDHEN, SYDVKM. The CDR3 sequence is CASGRAGRETQYF. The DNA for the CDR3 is TGTGCCAGCGGCCGGGCAGGACGGGAGACCCAGTACTTC.

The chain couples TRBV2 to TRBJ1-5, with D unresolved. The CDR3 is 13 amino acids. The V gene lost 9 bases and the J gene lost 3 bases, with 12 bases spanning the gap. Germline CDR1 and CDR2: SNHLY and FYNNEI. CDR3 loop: CASKGQFNQPQHF. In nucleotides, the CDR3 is TGTGCCAGTAAAGGGCAGTTCAATCAGCCCCAGCATTTT.

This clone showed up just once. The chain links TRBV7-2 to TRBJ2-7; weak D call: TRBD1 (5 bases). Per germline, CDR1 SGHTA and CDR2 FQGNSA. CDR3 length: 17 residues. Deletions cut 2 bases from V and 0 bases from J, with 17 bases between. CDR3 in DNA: TGTGCCAGCAGCTTAATCTTCCTAAGGGGAAGCTCCTACGAGCAGTACTTC. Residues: CASSLIFLRGSSYEQYF.

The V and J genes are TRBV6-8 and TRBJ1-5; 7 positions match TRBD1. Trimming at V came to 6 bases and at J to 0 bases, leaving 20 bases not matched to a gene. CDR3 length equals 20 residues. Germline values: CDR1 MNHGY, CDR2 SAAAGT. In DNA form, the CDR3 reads TGTGCCAGCAGAAATAGACAGGGTGGGATGTTGGCCTATAGCAATCAGCCCCAGCATTTT. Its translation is CASRNRQGGMLAYSNQPQHF.

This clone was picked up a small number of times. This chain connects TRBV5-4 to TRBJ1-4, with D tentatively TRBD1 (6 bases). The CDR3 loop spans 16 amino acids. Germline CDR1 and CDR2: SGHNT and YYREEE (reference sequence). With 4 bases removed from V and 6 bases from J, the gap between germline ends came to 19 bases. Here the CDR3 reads CASSLGKGGLDEKLFF. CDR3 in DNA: TGTGCCAGCAGCCTAGGAAAGGGGGGCTTGGATGAAAAACTGTTTTTT.

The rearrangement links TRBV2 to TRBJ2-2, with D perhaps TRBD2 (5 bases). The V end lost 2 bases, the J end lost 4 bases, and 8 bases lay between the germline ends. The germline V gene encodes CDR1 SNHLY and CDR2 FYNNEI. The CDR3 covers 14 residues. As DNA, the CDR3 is TGTGCCAGCAGTGAATTTGCGGGCACCGGGGAGCTGTTTTTT. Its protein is CASSEFAGTGELFF. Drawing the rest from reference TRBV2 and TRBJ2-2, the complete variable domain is EPEVTQTPSHQVTQMGQEVILRCVPISNHLYFYWYRQILGQKVEFLVSFYNNEISEKSEIFDDQFSVERPDGSNFTLKIRSTKLEDSAMYFCASSEFAGTGELFFGEGSRLTVL.

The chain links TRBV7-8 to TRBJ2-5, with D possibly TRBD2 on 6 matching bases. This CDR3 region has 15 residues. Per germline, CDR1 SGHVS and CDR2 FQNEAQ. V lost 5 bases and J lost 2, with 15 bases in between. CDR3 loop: CASSQPGLLQETQYF. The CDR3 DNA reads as TGTGCCAGCAGCCAGCCGGGACTGCTACAAGAGACCCAGTACTTC.

The CDR3 coding sequence is TGTGCCTGGAGGGAACTGACTGGGCGAGGTGGCTACACCTTC. It encodes CAWRELTGRGGYTF. The rearrangement joins TRBV30 to TRBJ1-2; D remains ambiguous. The CDR3 is 14 amino acids. The germline gives CDR1 GTSNPN, CDR2 SVGIG (reference sequence). Deletions cut 3 bases from V and 7 bases from J, with 18 bases between.

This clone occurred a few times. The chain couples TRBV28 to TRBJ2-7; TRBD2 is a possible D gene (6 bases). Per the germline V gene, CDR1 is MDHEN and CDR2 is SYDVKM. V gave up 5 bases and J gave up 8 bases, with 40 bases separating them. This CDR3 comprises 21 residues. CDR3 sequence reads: CASSGSKPLMGSTRYRGKQYF. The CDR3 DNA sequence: TGTGCCAGCAGTGGCTCGAAGCCGTTAATGGGGTCTACCCGCTATCGGGGGAAGCAGTACTTC.

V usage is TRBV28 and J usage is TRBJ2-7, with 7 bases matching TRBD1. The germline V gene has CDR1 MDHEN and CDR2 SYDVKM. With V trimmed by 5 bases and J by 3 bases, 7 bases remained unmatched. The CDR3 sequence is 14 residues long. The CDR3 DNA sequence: TGTGCCAGCAGTGTATTCAGGGGGAACTACGAGCAGTACTTC. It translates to CASSVFRGNYEQYF.

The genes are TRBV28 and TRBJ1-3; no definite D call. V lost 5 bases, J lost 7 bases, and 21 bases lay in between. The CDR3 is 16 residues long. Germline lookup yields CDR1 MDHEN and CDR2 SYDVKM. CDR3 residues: CASSLPGLVDRNTIYF. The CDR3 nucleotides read TGTGCCAGCAGTCTCCCGGGTCTTGTCGACCGGAACACCATATATTTT.

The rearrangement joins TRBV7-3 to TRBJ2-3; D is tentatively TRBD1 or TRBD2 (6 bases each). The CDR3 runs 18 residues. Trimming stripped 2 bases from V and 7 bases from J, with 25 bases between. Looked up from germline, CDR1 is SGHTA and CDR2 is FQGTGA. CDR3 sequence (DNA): TGTGCCAGCAGCTTAGGGGGCCTAGCGACAACGCTAGGGAATACGCAGTATTTT. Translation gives CASSLGGLATTLGNTQYF.